The subject of this entry is one T cell receptor (beta chain). This CDR3 is also generated by other DNA sequences in the sample. The source of the sample is a study of blood T cell repertoires in COVID-19. Study background: Whether acute or convalescent, the COVID-19 samples came from the United States, Italy and Spain.

The CDR3 totals 15 residues. CDR1 SEHNR and CDR2 FQNEAQ come from the germline V gene (reference sequence). The germline V and J ends were trimmed by 1 base and 0 bases, with 9 bases remaining between them. Using immunoSEQ multiplex PCR, the repertoire was profiled, and TCRdb retains in-frame clones only, with some absent. The data hold around 300,000 clones, with roughly 87% observed a single time. This chain connects TRBV7-9 to TRBJ1-1, with D possibly being TRBD1 (5 bases). Material: peripheral blood. This clonotype was obtained from a man between 18 and 29 years old with active or convalescent COVID-19. CDR3 loop: CASSLVGGLNTEAFF. DNA of the CDR3: TGTGCCAGCAGCTTAGTGGGGGGTTTGAACACTGAAGCTTTCTTT.